Listed below are T cell receptor beta chains from one sample, sequenced in a study of OX40 agonist ivuxolimab in advanced cancers. The data were produced by immunoSEQ multiplex PCR, yet TCRdb's version contains in-frame clones alone and is incomplete. The sample holds 45,000 to 60,000 clones; 80% to 90% are singletons and the top ten take about 9.3%. The sequencing used CD4+ or CD8+ T cells sorted from blood, collected in a trial of the OX40 agonist ivuxolimab. The receptor set was obtained from an adult with an advanced solid tumor such as melanoma, head and neck, liver or kidney cancer. Each CDR3 is given with its conserved first and last residue. The D gene is left open where the match is weak. Only part of the rows carry a size: once, few, many, or a class if the clone is expanded.

>NA|TRBJ1-2|NA|TRBV21-1
TGTGCCAGCAGCAAAGAAGAGAGGGACAGGGGGCTCCTCTGCTACACCTTC
CASSKEERDRGLLCYTF
>NA|TRBJ2-2|once|TRBV6-5
TGTGCCAGCCTAGTTCCCACCGGGGAGCTGTTTTTT
CASLVPTGELFF
>TRBD1|TRBJ1-2|NA|TRBV28
TGTGCCAGCAGCCCAGGGGGAATTAATGGCTACACCTTC
CASSPGGINGYTF
>NA|TRBJ2-5|once|TRBV6-5
TGTGCCAGCAGTCTGGACGGGTACCAAGAGACCCAGTACTTC
CASSLDGYQETQYF
>NA|TRBJ1-5|NA|TRBV5-7
TGTGCCAGCAGCTTGCCCCGGCGCAATCAGCCCCAGCATTTT
CASSLPRRNQPQHF
>NA|TRBJ2-3|NA|TRBV7-3
TGTGCCAGCAGCTTCTCCACTAGGACGGGTGATACGCAGTATTTT
CASSFSTRTGDTQYF
>NA|TRBJ1-2|NA|TRBV4-2
TGTGCCAGCAGCCAAGATGTACCCGGGGAGAATGGCTACACCTTC
CASSQDVPGENGYTF
>NA|TRBJ2-1|NA|TRBV9
TGTGCCAGCAGCGTAGTTAGTAATGAGCAGTTCTTC
CASSVVSNEQFF
>TRBD1|TRBJ2-7|NA|TRBV29-1
TGCAGCGTTGAAGATGGGGACAGGAGCTCCTACGAGCAGTACTTC
CSVEDGDRSSYEQYF
>TRBD1|TRBJ2-3|NA|TRBV6-5
TGTGCCAGCAGTTACTCGACGGTTCAGGGGGCAGATACGCAGTATTTT
CASSYSTVQGADTQYF
>NA|TRBJ1-5|few|TRBV9
TGTGCCAGCAGCGTAGGATTCGGGCAGCCCCAGCATTTT
CASSVGFGQPQHF
>NA|TRBJ1-2|NA|TRBV4-3
TGCGCCAGCAGCCAAGATGAGGCAGGGCCCTATGGCTACACCTTC
CASSQDEAGPYGYTF
>NA|TRBJ1-1|once|TRBV15
TGTGCCACCAGCAGAGATCGGGGACTGAACACTGAAGCTTTCTTT
CATSRDRGLNTEAFF
>NA|TRBJ2-5|NA|TRBV5-5
TGTGCCAGCAGCTTGGACGGGCCGTTGGGGCGCGGGGAGACCCAGTACTTC
CASSLDGPLGRGETQYF
>NA|TRBJ2-7|NA|TRBV5-4
TGTGCCAGCAGCTCCTCCGACGCCACCTACGAGCAGTACTTC
CASSSSDATYEQYF
>NA|TRBJ1-2|NA|TRBV9
TGTGCCAGCAGCCCAGAGCACAGGGCCCCCCATGGCTACACCTTC
CASSPEHRAPHGYTF
>NA|TRBJ1-1|NA|TRBV29-1
TGCAGCGAAGAACGGGACGATGAAGCTTTCTTT
CSEERDDEAFF
>TRBD2|TRBJ2-1|NA|TRBV7-8
TGTGCCAGCAGCTTTCGACTAGCGGGCACAGGGGACAATGAGCAGTTCTTC
CASSFRLAGTGDNEQFF
>NA|TRBJ2-7|NA|TRBV6-5
TGTGCCAGCAGTTACGGGCCCTCCTACGAGCAGTACTTC
CASSYGPSYEQYF
>NA|TRBJ2-1|NA|TRBV9
TGTGCCAGCAGCGCATGGGCCGGACGGTCTAGCACGGATGAGCAGTTCTTC
CASSAWAGRSSTDEQFF
>NA|TRBJ2-5|NA|TRBV2
TGTGCCAGCAGTGTTGGAACCAGCCTAGAGACCCAGTACTTC
CASSVGTSLETQYF
>NA|TRBJ2-7|NA|TRBV29-1
TGCAGCGTTGAATTGAGAGACTACGAGCAGTACTTC
CSVELRDYEQYF
>NA|TRBJ1-2|NA|TRBV9
TGTGCCAGCAGCGTAGAGACAGCGGCTAATCACTATGGCTACACCTTC
CASSVETAANHYGYTF
>NA|TRBJ1-2|NA|TRBV27
TGTGCCAGCAGTCCATCGACAGCCCTATGGGGCTACACCTTC
CASSPSTALWGYTF
>NA|TRBJ2-7|NA|TRBV7-2
TGTGCCAGCAACTGGGGGCCCGCCTACGAGCAGTACTTC
CASNWGPAYEQYF
>TRBD1|TRBJ1-2|NA|TRBV27
TGTGCCAGCAACGAATATGGGACAGCTTCTAACTATGGCTACACCTTC
CASNEYGTASNYGYTF
>NA|TRBJ2-7|NA|TRBV5-6
TGTGCCAGCACCCCAAGATCCGCGCCAAGGACCTACGAGCAGTACTTC
CASTPRSAPRTYEQYF
>NA|TRBJ2-2|NA|TRBV7-2
TGTGCCAGCACCAACACCGGGGAGCTGTTTTTT
CASTNTGELFF
>NA|TRBJ2-4|NA|TRBV19
TGTGCCAGTCGAGGAGGATTTAACATTCAGTACTTC
CASRGGFNIQYF
>NA|TRBJ2-7|few|TRBV6-5
TGTGCCAGCAGTTACGGGCGAAGCTCCTACGAGCAGTACTTC
CASSYGRSSYEQYF
>TRBD2|TRBJ2-7|once|TRBV4-2
TGTGCCAGCAGCCAAGAGCGAACTAGCGGCTACGAGCAGTACTTC
CASSQERTSGYEQYF
>NA|TRBJ1-3|NA|TRBV2
TGTGCCAGCAGTTACAGTCCTGGAAACACCATATATTTT
CASSYSPGNTIYF
>NA|TRBJ2-2|NA|TRBV9
TGTGCCAGCAGCGTAGGTGTCGGGGATGGGACCGGGGAGCTGTTTTTT
CASSVGVGDGTGELFF
>NA|TRBJ1-1|few|TRBV20-1
TGCAGTGCTAGCTCTACCGGGGAAGCTTTCTTT
CSASSTGEAFF
>NA|TRBJ1-5|NA|TRBV27
TGTGCCAGCAGTTTATCCGTGGATAGCAATCAGCCCCAGCATTTT
CASSLSVDSNQPQHF
>NA|TRBJ1-1|medium-sized|TRBV4-3
TGCGCCAGCAGCCAAGATCTGGGGGACTTGAACACTGAAGCTTTCTTT
CASSQDLGDLNTEAFF
>NA|TRBJ2-1|NA|TRBV7-9
TGTGCCAGCAGCTTAGAGTCGCGAGCCTACAATGAGCAGTTCTTC
CASSLESRAYNEQFF
>NA|TRBJ2-1|NA|TRBV25-1
TGTGCCAGCAGTGAATATAGAGGGGAGCAGTTCTTC
CASSEYRGEQFF
>TRBD1|TRBJ2-7|NA|TRBV4-2
TGTGCCAGCAGCCAAGAACCAGGGGGATACGAGCAGTACTTC
CASSQEPGGYEQYF
>TRBD2|TRBJ2-5|NA|TRBV7-2
TGTGCCAGCAGCTTTCTAGCGGGGGGTTCTGGGGAGACCCAGTACTTC
CASSFLAGGSGETQYF
>NA|TRBJ1-3|once|TRBV7-2
TGTGCCAGCAGCTTCATGGGGGAAAACACCATATATTTT
CASSFMGENTIYF
>TRBD2|TRBJ2-3|NA|TRBV27
TGTGCCAGCAGTCTAGCGGGGGGGAGAGATACGCAGTATTTT
CASSLAGGRDTQYF
>NA|TRBJ2-1|NA|TRBV5-4
TGTGCCAGCAGCTTGGACAGCCCTGAGCAGTTCTTC
CASSLDSPEQFF
>NA|TRBJ1-4|NA|TRBV9
TGTGCCAGCAGCCAGGACACCCCCGGTGAAAAACTGTTTTTT
CASSQDTPGEKLFF
>NA|TRBJ2-1|NA|TRBV13
TGTGCCAGCAGCTTGGGGACGCCTTACAATGAGCAGTTCTTC
CASSLGTPYNEQFF
>NA|TRBJ2-7|NA|TRBV27
TGTGCCAGCGGCTACGAGCAGTACTTC
CASGYEQYF
>NA|TRBJ2-4|NA|TRBV29-1
TGCAGCGTGGAGGGGATAGCCAAAAACATTCAGTACTTC
CSVEGIAKNIQYF
>NA|TRBJ2-5|NA|TRBV5-1
TGCGCCAGCAGCTTGATTAGTGGGGAAGAGACCCAGTACTTC
CASSLISGEETQYF
>NA|TRBJ2-5|NA|TRBV5-8
TGTGCCAGCAGCTTGGAGGCAGGGGAGGAGACCCAGTACTTC
CASSLEAGEETQYF
>NA|TRBJ2-7|NA|TRBV7-6
TGTGCCAGCAGCTTAGACCCCGGGGACTCCTACGAGCAGTACTTC
CASSLDPGDSYEQYF
>NA|TRBJ2-7|NA|TRBV29-1
TGCAGCGTCAGATCGCTCGACAGTGCCTGGGAGCAGTACTTC
CSVRSLDSAWEQYF
>NA|TRBJ2-7|NA|TRBV2
TGTGCCAGCAGTGAAATTTACTCCTACGAGCAGTACTTC
CASSEIYSYEQYF
>NA|TRBJ2-1|NA|TRBV7-2
TGTGCCAGCAGCTCTCGAGACCGGCTACTAGATGAGCAGTTCTTC
CASSSRDRLLDEQFF
>TRBD1|TRBJ2-1|NA|TRBV11-2
TGTGCCAGCAGCTTAAGGGGACAGGGATCCTACAATGAGCAGTTCTTC
CASSLRGQGSYNEQFF
>TRBD1|TRBJ2-3|NA|TRBV4-3
TGCGCCAGCGGACAGGGGAGTAGCACAGATACGCAGTATTTT
CASGQGSSTDTQYF